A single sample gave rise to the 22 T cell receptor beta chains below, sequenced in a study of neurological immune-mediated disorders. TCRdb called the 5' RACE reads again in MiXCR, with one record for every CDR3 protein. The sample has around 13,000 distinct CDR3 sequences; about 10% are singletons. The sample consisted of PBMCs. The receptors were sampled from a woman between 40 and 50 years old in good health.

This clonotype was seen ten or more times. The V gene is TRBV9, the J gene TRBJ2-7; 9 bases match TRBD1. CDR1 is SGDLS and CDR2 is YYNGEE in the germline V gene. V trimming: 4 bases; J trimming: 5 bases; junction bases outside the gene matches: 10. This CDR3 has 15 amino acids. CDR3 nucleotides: TGTGCCAGCAGCCCGGGGGACAGGGAGGCCCACGAGCAGTACTTC. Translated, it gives CASSPGDREAHEQYF.

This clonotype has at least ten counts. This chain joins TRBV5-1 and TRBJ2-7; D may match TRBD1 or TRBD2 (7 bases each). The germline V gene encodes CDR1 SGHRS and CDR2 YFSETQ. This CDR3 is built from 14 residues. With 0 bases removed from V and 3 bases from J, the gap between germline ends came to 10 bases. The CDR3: CASSLAGGGYEQYF. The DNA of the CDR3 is TGCGCCAGCAGCTTGGCAGGGGGGGGCTACGAGCAGTACTTC.

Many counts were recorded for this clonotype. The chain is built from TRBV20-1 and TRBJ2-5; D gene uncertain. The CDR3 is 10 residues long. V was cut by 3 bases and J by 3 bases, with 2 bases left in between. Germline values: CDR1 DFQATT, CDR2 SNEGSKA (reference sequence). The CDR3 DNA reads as TGCAGTGCTAGCGAAGAGACCCAGTACTTC. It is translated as CSASEETQYF.

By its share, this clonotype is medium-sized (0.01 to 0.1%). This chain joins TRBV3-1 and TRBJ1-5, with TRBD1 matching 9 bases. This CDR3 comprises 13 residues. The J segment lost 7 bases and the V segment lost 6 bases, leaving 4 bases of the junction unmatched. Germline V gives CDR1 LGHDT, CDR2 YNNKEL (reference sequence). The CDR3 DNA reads TGTGCCAGCAGTCGGACAGGGGCCCAGCCCCAGCATTTT. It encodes CASSRTGAQPQHF.

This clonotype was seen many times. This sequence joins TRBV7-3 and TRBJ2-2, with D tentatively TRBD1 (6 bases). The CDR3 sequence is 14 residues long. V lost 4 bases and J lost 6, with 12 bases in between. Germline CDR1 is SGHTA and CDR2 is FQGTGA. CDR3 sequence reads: CASSYPQGAGELFF. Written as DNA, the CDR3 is TGTGCCAGCAGCTACCCACAGGGCGCCGGGGAGCTGTTTTTT.

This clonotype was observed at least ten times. CDR3 bases: TGTGCCAGCAACGACCCCGGAGGGGGCAATCAGCCCCAGCATTTT. This gives the protein CASNDPGGGNQPQHF. This chain links TRBV28 with TRBJ1-5; weak D call: TRBD1 (5 bases). Germline CDR1 is MDHEN and CDR2 is SYDVKM. The CDR3 covers 15 residues. V lost 7 bases to trimming and J lost 2 bases, with 15 bases between them. The entire variable domain, with the rest obtained from reference TRBV28 and TRBJ1-5, is as follows: DVKVTQSSRYLVKRTGEKVFLECVQDMDHENMFWYRQDPGLGLRLIYFSYDVKMKEKGDIPEGYSVSREKKERFSLILESASTNQTSMYLCASNDPGGGNQPQHFGDGTRLSIL.

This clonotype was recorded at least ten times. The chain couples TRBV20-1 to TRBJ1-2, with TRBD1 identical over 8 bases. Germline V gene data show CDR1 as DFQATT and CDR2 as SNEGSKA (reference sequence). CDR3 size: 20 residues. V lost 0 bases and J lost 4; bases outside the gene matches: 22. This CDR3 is CSARDNAAWGQEKEFYGYTF. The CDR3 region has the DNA TGCAGTGCTAGAGATAATGCGGCTTGGGGACAGGAAAAAGAATTCTATGGCTACACCTTC.

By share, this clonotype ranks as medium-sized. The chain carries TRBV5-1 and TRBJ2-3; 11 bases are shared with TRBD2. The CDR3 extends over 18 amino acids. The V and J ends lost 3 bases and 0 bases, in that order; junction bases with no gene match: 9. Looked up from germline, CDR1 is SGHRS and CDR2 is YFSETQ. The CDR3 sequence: CASSSTSTSGISTDTQYF. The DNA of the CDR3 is TGCGCCAGCAGCTCCACCTCGACTAGCGGGATCAGCACAGATACGCAGTATTTT.

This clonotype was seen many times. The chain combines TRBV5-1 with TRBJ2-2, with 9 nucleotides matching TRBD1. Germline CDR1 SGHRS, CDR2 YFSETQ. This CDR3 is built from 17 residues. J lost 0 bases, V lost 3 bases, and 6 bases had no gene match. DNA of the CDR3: TGCGCCAGCAGCTCTAAGGGACAGGGAACGAACACCGGGGAGCTGTTTTTT. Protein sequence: CASSSKGQGTNTGELFF. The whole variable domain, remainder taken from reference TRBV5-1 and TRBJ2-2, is KAGVTQTPRYLIKTRGQQVTLSCSPISGHRSVSWYQQTPGQGLQFLFEYFSETQRNKGNFPGRFSGRQFSNSRSEMNVSTLELGDSALYLCASSSKGQGTNTGELFFGEGSRLTVL.

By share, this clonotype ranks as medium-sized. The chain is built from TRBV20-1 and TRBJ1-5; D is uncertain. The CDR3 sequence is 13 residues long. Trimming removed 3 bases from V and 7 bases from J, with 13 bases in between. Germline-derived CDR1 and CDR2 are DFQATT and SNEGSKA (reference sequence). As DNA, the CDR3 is TGCAGTGCTAGGACCACGGGCTTACAGCCCCAGCATTTT. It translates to CSARTTGLQPQHF.

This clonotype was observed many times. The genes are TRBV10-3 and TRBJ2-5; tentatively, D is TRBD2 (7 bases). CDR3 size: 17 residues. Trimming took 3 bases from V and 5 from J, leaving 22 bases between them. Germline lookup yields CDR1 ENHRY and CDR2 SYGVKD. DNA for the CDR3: TGTGCCATCAGTGAAGGGACGGGGGCATCGGGGGGCGAGACCCAGTACTTC. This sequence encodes CAISEGTGASGGETQYF.

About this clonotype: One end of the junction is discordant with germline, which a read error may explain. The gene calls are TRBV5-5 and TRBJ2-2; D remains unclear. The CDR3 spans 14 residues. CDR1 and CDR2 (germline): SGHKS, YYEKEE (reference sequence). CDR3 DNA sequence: TGTGCAAGCAGCTTACACCCGAACACCGGGGAGCTGTTTTTT. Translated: CASSLHPNTGELFF. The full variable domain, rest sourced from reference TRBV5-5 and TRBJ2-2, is DAGVTQSPTHLIKTRGQQVTLRCSPISGHKSVSWYQQVLGQGPQFIFQYYEKEERGRGNFPDRFSARQFPNYSSELNVNALLLGDSALYLCASSLHPNTGELFFGEGSRLTVL.

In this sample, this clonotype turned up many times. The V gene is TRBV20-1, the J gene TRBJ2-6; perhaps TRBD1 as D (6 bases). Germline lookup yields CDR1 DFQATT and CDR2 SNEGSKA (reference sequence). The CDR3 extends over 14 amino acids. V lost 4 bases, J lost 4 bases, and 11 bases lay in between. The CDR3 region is CSATTGSGANVLTF. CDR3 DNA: TGCAGTGCTACCACAGGGTCGGGGGCCAACGTCCTGACTTTC.

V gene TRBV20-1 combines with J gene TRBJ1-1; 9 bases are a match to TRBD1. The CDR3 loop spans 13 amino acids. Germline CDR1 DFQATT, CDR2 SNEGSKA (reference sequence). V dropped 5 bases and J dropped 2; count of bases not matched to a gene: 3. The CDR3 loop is CSALGQGNTEAFF. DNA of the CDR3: TGCAGTGCTTTGGGACAGGGCAACACTGAAGCTTTCTTT.

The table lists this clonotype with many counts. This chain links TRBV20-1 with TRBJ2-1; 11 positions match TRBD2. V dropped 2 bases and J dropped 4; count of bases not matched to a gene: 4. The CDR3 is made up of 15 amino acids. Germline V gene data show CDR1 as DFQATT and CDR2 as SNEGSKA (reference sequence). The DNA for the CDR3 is TGCAGTGCTAGACCGGGACTAGCGGAGTACAATGAGCAGTTCTTC. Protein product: CSARPGLAEYNEQFF.

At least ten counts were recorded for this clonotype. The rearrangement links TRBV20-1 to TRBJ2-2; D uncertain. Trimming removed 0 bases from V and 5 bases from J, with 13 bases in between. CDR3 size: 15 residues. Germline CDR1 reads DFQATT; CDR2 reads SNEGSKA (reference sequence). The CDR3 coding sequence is TGCAGTGCTAGAGACCGACTCAGAAGGACCGGGGAGCTGTTTTTT. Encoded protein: CSARDRLRRTGELFF.

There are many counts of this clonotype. CDR3 residues: CSARTSGRGDEQFF. DNA of the CDR3: TGCAGTGCTAGAACTAGCGGAAGAGGAGATGAGCAGTTCTTC. The V call is TRBV20-1, the J call TRBJ2-1; TRBD2 agrees at 8 bases. V was clipped by 2 bases and J by 8 bases; unmatched bases: 8. The length of the CDR3 is 14 residues. Germline loops: CDR1 DFQATT, CDR2 SNEGSKA (reference sequence).

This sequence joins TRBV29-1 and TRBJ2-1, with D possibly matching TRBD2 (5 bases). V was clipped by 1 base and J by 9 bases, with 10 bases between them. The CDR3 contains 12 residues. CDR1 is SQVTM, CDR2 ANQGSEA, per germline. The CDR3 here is CSVEGMGSEQFF. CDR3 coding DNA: TGCAGCGTTGAAGGGATGGGGAGTGAGCAGTTCTTC.

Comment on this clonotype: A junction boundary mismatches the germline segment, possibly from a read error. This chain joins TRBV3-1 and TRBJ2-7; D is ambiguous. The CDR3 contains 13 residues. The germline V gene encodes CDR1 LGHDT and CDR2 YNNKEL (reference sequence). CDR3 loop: CANSRDGRNEQYF. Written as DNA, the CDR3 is TGTGCCAACAGCCGAGACGGGCGCAACGAGCAGTACTTC.

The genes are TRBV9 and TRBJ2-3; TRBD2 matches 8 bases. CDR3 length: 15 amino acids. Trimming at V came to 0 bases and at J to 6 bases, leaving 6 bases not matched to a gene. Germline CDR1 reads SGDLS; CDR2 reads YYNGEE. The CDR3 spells CASSVAGRASDTQYF. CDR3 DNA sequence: TGTGCCAGCAGCGTAGCCGGGAGGGCCTCGGATACGCAGTATTTT.

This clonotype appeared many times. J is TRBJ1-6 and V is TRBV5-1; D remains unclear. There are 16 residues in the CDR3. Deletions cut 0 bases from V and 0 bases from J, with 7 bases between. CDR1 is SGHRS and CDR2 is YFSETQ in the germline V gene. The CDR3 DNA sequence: TGCGCCAGCAGCTTGGGGGCGAGCTCCTATAATTCACCCCTCCACTTT. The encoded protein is CASSLGASSYNSPLHF.

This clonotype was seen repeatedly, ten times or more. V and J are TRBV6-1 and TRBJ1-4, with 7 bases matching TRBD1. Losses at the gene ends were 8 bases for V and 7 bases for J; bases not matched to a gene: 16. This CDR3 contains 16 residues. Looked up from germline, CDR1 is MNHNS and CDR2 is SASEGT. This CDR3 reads CASERGTGTVGEKLFF. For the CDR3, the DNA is TGTGCCAGCGAAAGGGGAACCGGGACAGTTGGTGAAAAACTGTTTTTT.